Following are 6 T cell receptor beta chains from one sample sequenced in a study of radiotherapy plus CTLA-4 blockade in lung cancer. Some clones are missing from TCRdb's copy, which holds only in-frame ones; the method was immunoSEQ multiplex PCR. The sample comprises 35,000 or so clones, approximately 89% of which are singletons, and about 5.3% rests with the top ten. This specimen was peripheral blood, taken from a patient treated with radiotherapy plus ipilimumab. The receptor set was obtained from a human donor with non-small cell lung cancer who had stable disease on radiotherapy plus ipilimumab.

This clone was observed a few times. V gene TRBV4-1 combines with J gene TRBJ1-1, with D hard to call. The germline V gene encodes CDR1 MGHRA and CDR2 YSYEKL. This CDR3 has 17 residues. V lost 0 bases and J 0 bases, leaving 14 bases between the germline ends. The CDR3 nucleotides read TGCGCCAGCAGCCAAGATAAGTACGGACTCATGAACACTGAAGCTTTCTTT. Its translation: CASSQDKYGLMNTEAFF.

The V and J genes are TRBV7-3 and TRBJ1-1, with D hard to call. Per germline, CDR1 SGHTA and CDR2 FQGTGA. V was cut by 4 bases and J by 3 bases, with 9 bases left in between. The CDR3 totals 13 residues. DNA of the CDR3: TGTGCCAGCAGCTCCGAGCGGGACACTGAAGCTTTCTTT. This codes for CASSSERDTEAFF.

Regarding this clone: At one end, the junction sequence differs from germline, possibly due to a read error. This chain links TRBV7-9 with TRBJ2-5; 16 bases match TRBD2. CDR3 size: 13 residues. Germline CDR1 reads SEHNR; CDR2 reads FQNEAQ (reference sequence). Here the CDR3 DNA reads TGTGCCAGCAGCTCGGGACTAGCGGGAGGGTGTCACTTC. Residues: CASSSGLAGGCHF.

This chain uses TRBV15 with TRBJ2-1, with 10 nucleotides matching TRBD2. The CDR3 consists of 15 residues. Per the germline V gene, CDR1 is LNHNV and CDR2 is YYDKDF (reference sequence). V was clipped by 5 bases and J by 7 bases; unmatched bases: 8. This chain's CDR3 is CATSWLAGVLNEQFF. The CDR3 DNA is TGTGCCACCAGCTGGCTAGCGGGAGTTCTAAATGAGCAGTTCTTC.

CDR3 sequence: CASSLSGSSYEQYF. The CDR3 DNA reads TGCGCCAGCAGCCTTAGCGGGAGCTCCTACGAGCAGTACTTC. J is TRBJ2-7 and V is TRBV5-1; 9 nucleotides align to TRBD2. V lost 4 bases, J lost 0 bases, and 2 bases stayed unmatched. Germline loops: CDR1 SGHRS, CDR2 YFSETQ. The CDR3 is 14 residues long. The variable domain in full, with the rest retrieved from reference TRBV5-1 and TRBJ2-7, is KAGVTQTPRYLIKTRGQQVTLSCSPISGHRSVSWYQQTPGQGLQFLFEYFSETQRNKGNFPGRFSGRQFSNSRSEMNVSTLELGDSALYLCASSLSGSSYEQYFGPGTRLTVT.

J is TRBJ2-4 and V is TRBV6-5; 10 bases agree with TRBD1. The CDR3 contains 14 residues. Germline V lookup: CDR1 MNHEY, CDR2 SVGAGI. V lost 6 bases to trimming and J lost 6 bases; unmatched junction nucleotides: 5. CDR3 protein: CASRAGQGGNIQYF. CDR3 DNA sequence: TGTGCCAGCAGAGCCGGACAGGGGGGAAACATTCAGTACTTC.